Listed below are T cell receptor beta chains from one sample, sequenced in a study of identical twins. TCRdb re-derived calls from the 5' RACE reads in MiXCR, one entry per CDR3 protein. The profile shows some 560,000 distinct CDR3 sequences, over 8.5% of them singletons. The same sample was also used in a study of yellow fever vaccine responses in identical twins.

Sample: PBMCs. These receptors were taken from a young woman in good health. The CDR3 runs from the conserved cysteine through the conserved F or W. Fields, in order: D gene, clone size, J gene, V gene, CDR3 DNA, CDR3 protein. D genes are given only for firm matches. Clone size appears in some rows only: once, few, many, or a class for an expanded clone.

- | - | TRBJ2-3 | TRBV6-4 | TGTGCCACCGGGGCGGGAACAGACACAGATACGCAGTATTTT | CATGAGTDTDTQYF
TRBD1 | many | TRBJ2-7 | TRBV12-3/TRBV12-4 | TGTGCCAGCAGTTCCAGGGGGCTCAACGAGCAGTACTTC | CASSSRGLNEQYF
- | many | TRBJ1-1 | TRBV5-1 | TGCGCCAGCAGCTTGGAGGGGGGAGTAAACACTGAAGCTTTCTTT | CASSLEGGVNTEAFF
- | many | TRBJ2-1 | TRBV29-1 | TGCAGCGTTGGATCCGGAGTCTCCTACAATGAGCAGTTCTTC | CSVGSGVSYNEQFF
TRBD2 | - | TRBJ2-1 | TRBV12-3/TRBV12-4 | TGTGCCAGCTGCGAACTAGCGGGAGGGCCGAGCTCCTACAATGAGCAGTTCTTC | CASCELAGGPSSYNEQFF
- | - | TRBJ2-1 | TRBV5-1 | TGCGCCAGCAGCCCCGGACGTATGAGCTCCTACAATGAGCAGTTCTTC | CASSPGRMSSYNEQFF
TRBD2 | many | TRBJ2-3 | TRBV6-5 | TGTGCCAGCAGTTACTCGGCTAGCGGGATCACAGATACGCAGTATTTT | CASSYSASGITDTQYF
TRBD1 | few | TRBJ2-3 | TRBV5-1 | TGCGCCAGCAGCAGGACCCCAGGGGGCGAAGGTTTCACAGATACGCAGTATTTT | CASSRTPGGEGFTDTQYF
TRBD2 | many | TRBJ2-7 | TRBV20-1 | TGCAGTGCTTGTCGGGAGGCCAGCTACGAGCAGTACTTC | CSACREASYEQYF
- | many | TRBJ2-5 | TRBV6-6 | TGTGCCAGCGGGGACCGGGCCAAAGAGACCCAGTACTTC | CASGDRAKETQYF
- | many | TRBJ2-3 | TRBV29-1 | TGCAGCGTCCGGCCCGGGGTTGACACAGATACGCAGTATTTT | CSVRPGVDTDTQYF
TRBD2 | many | TRBJ2-7 | TRBV12-3/TRBV12-4 | TGTGCCAGCAGTTTAGCTAGCGGGCCTTACGAGCAGTACTTC | CASSLASGPYEQYF
TRBD1 | many | TRBJ2-2 | TRBV29-1 | TGCAGCGCGACAGGGGCTGACACCGGGGAGCTGTTTTTT | CSATGADTGELFF
TRBD1 | many | TRBJ1-6 | TRBV12-3/TRBV12-4 | TGTGCCAGCGGGACAGGGGGTAATAATTCACCCCTCCACTTT | CASGTGGNNSPLHF
- | - | TRBJ2-6 | TRBV5-1 | TGCGCCAGCAGCTTGCCAGACTCTGGGGCCAACGTCCTGACTTTC | CASSLPDSGANVLTF
TRBD2 | - | TRBJ2-1 | TRBV7-9 | TGTGCCAGCAGCGAAAGACTAGCGGGAGGGCATGAGCAGTTCTTC | CASSERLAGGHEQFF
TRBD2 | many | TRBJ2-7 | TRBV2 | TGTGCCAGCTCAGGACTAGCGGACTCCTACGAGCAGTACTTC | CASSGLADSYEQYF
TRBD2 | - | TRBJ2-7 | TRBV28 | TGTGCCAGCAGCCCCCCCCTCGGACTAGCGGGAGTAGGAGAGCAGTACTTC | CASSPPLGLAGVGEQYF
- | - | TRBJ1-1 | TRBV6-1 | TGTGCCAGCAGCCCGGGACCGATGACCACTGAAGCTTTCTTT | CASSPGPMTTEAFF
TRBD2 | - | TRBJ2-6 | TRBV5-4 | TGTGCCAGCAGCTTATCCGGTCGACTAGCGGGGTCCTCTGGGGCCAACGTCCTGACTTTC | CASSLSGRLAGSSGANVLTF
TRBD1 | many | TRBJ2-7 | TRBV12-3/TRBV12-4 | TGTGCCAGCAGTCTCGGACAGGGTAGATCGCAGTACTTC | CASSLGQGRSQYF
TRBD1 | many | TRBJ2-2 | TRBV4-3 | TGCGCCAGCAGCCTGGACAGGATGAACACCGGGGAGCTGTTTTTT | CASSLDRMNTGELFF
- | many | TRBJ2-7 | TRBV6-6 | TGTGCCAGCAGTTACTTGAGTGACGAGCAGTACTTC | CASSYLSDEQYF
TRBD2 | few | TRBJ2-3 | TRBV6-1 | TGTGCCAGCAGCCCGACTAGCGGGGGGGAGGATACGCAGTATTTT | CASSPTSGGEDTQYF
TRBD2 | many | TRBJ2-1 | TRBV27 | TGTGCCAGCAGTTTAAAGGGGACTAGCTACAATGAGCAGTTCTTC | CASSLKGTSYNEQFF